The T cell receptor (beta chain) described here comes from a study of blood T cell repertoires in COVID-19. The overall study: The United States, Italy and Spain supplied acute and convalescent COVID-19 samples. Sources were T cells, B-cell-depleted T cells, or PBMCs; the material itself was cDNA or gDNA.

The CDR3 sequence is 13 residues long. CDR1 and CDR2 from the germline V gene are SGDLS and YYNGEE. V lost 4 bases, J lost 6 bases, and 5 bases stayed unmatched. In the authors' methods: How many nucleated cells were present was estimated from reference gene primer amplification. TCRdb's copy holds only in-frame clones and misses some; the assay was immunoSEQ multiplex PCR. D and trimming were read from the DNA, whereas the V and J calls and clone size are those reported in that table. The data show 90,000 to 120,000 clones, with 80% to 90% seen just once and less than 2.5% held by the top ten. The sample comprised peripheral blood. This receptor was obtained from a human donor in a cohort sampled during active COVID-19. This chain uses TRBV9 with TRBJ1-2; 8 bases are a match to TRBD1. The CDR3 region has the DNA TGTGCCAGCAGCATCCGGACAGGGCATGGCTACACCTTC. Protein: CASSIRTGHGYTF.